One and the same sample provided the 7 T cell receptor beta chains below, sequenced in a study of T cells after yellow fever vaccination. TCRdb reanalysed the 5' RACE reads using MiXCR and keeps one entry per CDR3 protein. This table has a few hundred thousand distinct CDR3 sequences, approximately 4% appearing once. The source material was PBMCs, sampled 15 days after the yellow fever booster vaccination. Every receptor here comes from a man aged 18 to 30 who received the YFV17D yellow fever vaccine.

This clonotype was seen ten or more times. The rearrangement joins TRBV4-1 to TRBJ2-7, with a possible D match to TRBD1 (5 bases). V was pared by 0 bases and J by 3 bases, with 12 bases between. The CDR3 has 15 residues. CDR1 is MGHRA and CDR2 is YSYEKL in the germline V gene. DNA for the CDR3: TGCGCCAGCAGCCAAGATCGAACAGGCATCTACGAGCAGTACTTC. Its translation is CASSQDRTGIYEQYF.

This clonotype was seen at least ten times. V and J are TRBV7-2 and TRBJ2-3; D unclear. CDR1 and CDR2 from the germline V gene are SGHTA and FQGNSA. This CDR3 is 12 amino acids long. V dropped 4 bases and J dropped 2 bases, with 4 bases sitting between them. The CDR3 DNA follows: TGTGCCAGCAGCTATTTCACAGATACGCAGTATTTT. As protein: CASSYFTDTQYF. The full variable domain, in which reference TRBV7-2 and TRBJ2-3 provide the parts outside the CDR3, is GAGVSQSPSNKVTEKGKDVELRCDPISGHTALYWYRQSLGQGLEFLIYFQGNSAPDKSGLPSDRFSAERTGGSVSTLTIQRTQQEDSAVYLCASSYFTDTQYFGPGTRLTVL.

This clonotype was seen repeatedly, ten times or more. The rearrangement links TRBV10-3 to TRBJ1-2, with D perhaps TRBD1 (5 bases). V dropped 0 bases and J dropped 4 bases, with 12 bases sitting between them. CDR1 is ENHRY and CDR2 is SYGVKD in the germline V gene. CDR3 length equals 15 residues. CDR3 region: CAISESSGQTYGYTF. The CDR3 DNA reads as TGTGCCATCAGTGAGTCATCAGGGCAGACCTATGGCTACACCTTC.

This clonotype was observed a handful of times. The rearrangement uses TRBV2 and TRBJ2-2, with 11 bases fitting TRBD2. Germline V gene sequence: CDR1 SNHLY, CDR2 FYNNEI. The CDR3 is 16 amino acids. V was pared by 2 bases and J by 5 bases, with 4 bases of the junction left unmatched. The CDR3 DNA reads as TGTGCCAGCAGTGAAAGGACTAGCGGGCCGACCGGGGAGCTGTTTTTT. It is translated as CASSERTSGPTGELFF.

The CDR3: CASSLVTSSYNEQFF. The CDR3 coding sequence is TGCGCCAGCAGCTTGGTCACCAGCTCCTACAATGAGCAGTTCTTC. V is TRBV5-1 and J is TRBJ2-1; D uncertain. CDR1 is SGHRS, CDR2 YFSETQ, per germline. V lost 0 bases and J lost 0, with 7 bases in between. The CDR3 loop spans 15 amino acids.

V and J are TRBV3-1 and TRBJ1-2, with D unresolved. The V gene's germline CDR1 is LGHDT and CDR2 YNNKEL (reference sequence). The CDR3 loop spans 14 amino acids. Trimming stripped 1 base from V and 3 bases from J, with 9 bases between. CDR3 sequence reads: CASSQAAAYYGYTF. In DNA, the CDR3 is TGTGCCAGCAGCCAAGCGGCGGCCTACTATGGCTACACCTTC.

This clonotype was counted between two and nine times. The chain is built from TRBV7-2 and TRBJ2-1; D is perhaps TRBD1 (6 bases). V gave up 3 bases and J gave up 3 bases, with 9 bases separating them. Germline V gene sequence: CDR1 SGHTA, CDR2 FQGNSA. This CDR3 spans 14 amino acids. The CDR3 protein is CASSFRGIYNEQFF. CDR3 DNA sequence: TGTGCCAGCAGCTTCAGGGGAATCTACAATGAGCAGTTCTTC.